A selection of T cell receptor beta chains follows, all from one sample in a study of T cells in Graves' hyperthyroidism and ophthalmopathy. One entry per CDR3 protein results from TCRdb running MiXCR on the multiplex PCR reads. This table holds about 420,000 distinct CDR3 sequences, roughly 14% found once. The material sequenced was blood. These receptors originate from a woman between 18 and 29 years old with Graves' hyperthyroidism. The CDR3 runs from the conserved cysteine through the conserved F or W. A D gene is named only where the DNA matches it firmly. Some rows have no size entry. The others give once, few or many, or a class for an expanded clone.

V	D	J	size	DNA	CDR3
TRBV24-1	NA	TRBJ1-5	many	TGTGCCACCAGTGCCACAGATAGCAATCAGCCCCAGCATTTT	CATSATDSNQPQHF
TRBV6-6	NA	TRBJ2-5	NA	TGTGCCAGCAGTTACTCGATGTACAGGGAAAATCAAGAGACCCAGTACTTC	CASSYSMYRENQETQYF
TRBV4-2	TRBD2	TRBJ2-2	few	TGTGCCAGCAGCCAAGAAACTAGCGGGGGGAAGGACACCGGGGAGCTGTTTTTT	CASSQETSGGKDTGELFF
TRBV18	NA	TRBJ2-7	few	TGTGCCAGCTCACCAAGGACAAATGACGAGCAGTACTTC	CASSPRTNDEQYF
TRBV5-1	NA	TRBJ1-1	many	TGCGCCAGCAGCTTGGACAGTACAAACACTGAAGCTTTCTTT	CASSLDSTNTEAFF
TRBV20-1	NA	TRBJ1-1	few	TGCAGTGCTAGTTCCCCGGGCGTCATGAACACTGAAGCTTTCTTT	CSASSPGVMNTEAFF
TRBV3-1	NA	TRBJ2-1	NA	TGTGCCAGCAGCCAAGGCTGGGGCGGTAACAATGAGCAGTTCTTC	CASSQGWGGNNEQFF
TRBV14	TRBD1	TRBJ2-5	NA	TGTGCCAGCAGCCTGGGAATAGCAGGGGGCCAAGAGACCCAGTACTTC	CASSLGIAGGQETQYF
TRBV5-5	TRBD1	TRBJ2-5	many	TGTGCCAGCAGCTTGCAGGGGGCCCGGGGAGAGACCCAGTACTTC	CASSLQGARGETQYF
TRBV6-1	NA	TRBJ1-5	many	TGTGCCAGCAGTGTCCTACAGGGCGGCAATCAGCCCCAGCATTTT	CASSVLQGGNQPQHF
TRBV20-1	TRBD2	TRBJ2-3	NA	TGCAGTGCTATTCTAGCGGGGGGCGCAGATACGCAGTATTTT	CSAILAGGADTQYF
TRBV7-6	TRBD2	TRBJ2-3	many	TGTGCCAGCAGCTACAACCCGGGACGGCTAGCGGGAGGTGTGAGGGTCACAGATACGCAGTATTTT	CASSYNPGRLAGGVRVTDTQYF
TRBV3-1	NA	TRBJ2-5	many	TGTGCCAGCAGCCCCGGAGACAGGACCCAAGAGACCCAGTACTTC	CASSPGDRTQETQYF
TRBV6-1	NA	TRBJ1-5	many	TGTGCCAGCAATAAACAAGATAGCAATCAGCCCCAGCATTTT	CASNKQDSNQPQHF
TRBV5-1	NA	TRBJ2-5	few	TGCGCCAGCAGCTCGTTTGAGACCGGTCGGGGGGAGACCCAGTACTTC	CASSSFETGRGETQYF
TRBV12-3/TRBV12-4	NA	TRBJ2-5	many	TGTGCCAGCAGTCTGGGACGTCGGTACCAAGAGACCCAGTACTTC	CASSLGRRYQETQYF
TRBV12-3/TRBV12-4	TRBD1	TRBJ2-6	many	TGTGCCAGCAGTTTTTCGGGTCCCGGGACAGGGGCTGGGGCCAACGTCCTGACTTTC	CASSFSGPGTGAGANVLTF
TRBV29-1	NA	TRBJ1-2	many	TGCAGCGTTGATGGGACACCTAGAGCTAACTATGGCTACACCTTC	CSVDGTPRANYGYTF
TRBV28	NA	TRBJ1-6	NA	TGTGCCAGCAGCCATCCCCGATCAAGGTTGGGCCTACCCCTCCACTTT	CASSHPRSRLGLPLHF
TRBV20-1	NA	TRBJ2-7	many	TGCAGTGCTAGGAAAGAGGGGTGGACTAACTACGAGCAGTACTTC	CSARKEGWTNYEQYF
TRBV3-1	TRBD2	TRBJ2-3	few	TGTGCCAGCAGCCCTACGGGGGGACTGAATTCAGATACGCAGTATTTT	CASSPTGGLNSDTQYF
TRBV4-1	TRBD1	TRBJ1-2	NA	TGCGCCAGCAGCTTCGGGACAGGAAACTATGGCTACACCTTC	CASSFGTGNYGYTF
TRBV5-1	TRBD2	TRBJ2-5	NA	TGCTCCAGCAGCCCGGCGGGGGGGCGCTTCTTCATGGAGACCCAGTACTTC	CSSSPAGGRFFMETQYF
TRBV7-3	TRBD2	TRBJ2-3	NA	TGTGCCAGCAGCCTGAAGCGGGGGGGCACAGATACGCAGTATTTT	CASSLKRGGTDTQYF
TRBV6-5	NA	TRBJ1-4	NA	TGTGCCAGCAGTTACCCAAACAGGGAAAAACTGTTTTTT	CASSYPNREKLFF
TRBV12-5	TRBD1	TRBJ2-1	many	TGTGCTAGTGGTTTGGGACCCAGACAGGGTATCAATGAGCAGTTCTTC	CASGLGPRQGINEQFF
TRBV11-1	NA	TRBJ2-5	few	TGTGCCAGCAGCCTTCAAGAGACCCAGTGCTTC	CASSLQETQCF
TRBV10-3	NA	TRBJ1-1	NA	TGTGCCATCAGTGAGTCGGTGGCAGCGAACACTGAAGCTTTCTTT	CAISESVAANTEAFF
TRBV5-1	NA	TRBJ1-2	NA	TGCGCCAGCAGCTCTGATCCCGATAAGCCTGGCTACACCTTC	CASSSDPDKPGYTF
TRBV6-1	TRBD1	TRBJ2-7	many	TGTGCCAGCATTAAGGACAGGGGCCTCTCCTACGAGCAGTACTTC	CASIKDRGLSYEQYF
TRBV20-1	NA	TRBJ1-2	NA	TGCAGTGCCCCACCTCAGGGGTTCTATGGCTACACCTTC	CSAPPQGFYGYTF
TRBV6-1	TRBD2	TRBJ2-7	many	TGTGCCAGCACCTCACTAGCGTACGAGCAGTACTTC	CASTSLAYEQYF
TRBV4-3	TRBD2	TRBJ2-1	NA	TGCGCCAGCAGCCAATCGCAGCGGGGTGGGTATGAGCAGTTCTTC	CASSQSQRGGYEQFF
TRBV19	NA	TRBJ2-7	NA	TGTGCCAGTAGTACCTCCGGGATGAACGAGCAGTACTTC	CASSTSGMNEQYF
TRBV2	NA	TRBJ1-1	NA	TGTGCCAGCAGTGAGCTTGGAAACACTGAAGCTTCCTTT	CASSELGNTEASF
TRBV6-1	TRBD1	TRBJ1-1	few	TGTGCCAGCAGCCGCGGCTGGTTGGGACAGGGATTGGGCACTGAAGCTTTCTTT	CASSRGWLGQGLGTEAFF
TRBV25-1	NA	TRBJ1-2	few	TGTGCCAGCAGTGAATTTCGATCGGGTGGTGTAGAGAACTATGGCTACACCTTC	CASSEFRSGGVENYGYTF
TRBV28	NA	TRBJ2-2	NA	TGTGCCAGCAGCCAGATTATGGGGACCGGGGAGCTGTTTTTT	CASSQIMGTGELFF
TRBV7-9	TRBD1	TRBJ2-7	many	TGTGCCAGCAGCGTGACAGGGAAAAATAGGAACGAGCAGTACTTC	CASSVTGKNRNEQYF
TRBV20-1	NA	TRBJ2-4	many	TGCAGTGCTAGCCTAGCCCGAAACATTCAGTACTTC	CSASLARNIQYF
TRBV4-3	TRBD2	TRBJ2-3	many	TGCGCCAGCAGCTCAAGAGGCACTAGCGGGGATGATACGCAGTATTTT	CASSSRGTSGDDTQYF
TRBV2	NA	TRBJ2-3	few	TGTGCCAGCAGGAGGACGGCGGATACGCAGTATTTT	CASRRTADTQYF
TRBV25-1	NA	TRBJ2-2	many	TGTGCCAGCAGTGAATCTGTTGGGCCGGAGCTGTTTTTT	CASSESVGPELFF
TRBV6-2/TRBV6-3	TRBD2	TRBJ2-2	NA	TGTGCCAGCAGTTCCCCCGGGACTAGCGGCGGCGGGGAGCTGTTTTTT	CASSSPGTSGGGELFF
TRBV7-2	NA	TRBJ2-3	many	TGTGCCAGCAGCCCCCCAGGTAGCATAGATACGCAGTATTTT	CASSPPGSIDTQYF
TRBV20-1	TRBD1	TRBJ1-2	NA	TGCAGTGCTAGCCCTTTGACAGGGGGCGGCTATGGCTACACCTTC	CSASPLTGGGYGYTF
TRBV20-1	NA	TRBJ2-7	NA	TGCAGTGCCCAAGGGCCCACCGGTTACGAGCAGTACTTC	CSAQGPTGYEQYF
TRBV6-7	NA	TRBJ2-1	few	TGTGCCGACTCCCAGGGCCGAGAGAATGAGCAGTTCTTC	CADSQGRENEQFF
TRBV9	NA	TRBJ2-1	NA	TGTGCCAGCAGCGTCGAGGTCGGGAGTAACAATGAGCAGTTCTTC	CASSVEVGSNNEQFF
TRBV20-1	TRBD2	TRBJ2-1	many	TGCAGTGCTATTCAGGCGGGGGGGAGATACAATGAGCAGTTCTTC	CSAIQAGGRYNEQFF
TRBV10-3	TRBD2	TRBJ2-7	NA	TGTGCCATCAGTGTTACCGGGACTAAAAATACTAACGAGCAGTACTTC	CAISVTGTKNTNEQYF